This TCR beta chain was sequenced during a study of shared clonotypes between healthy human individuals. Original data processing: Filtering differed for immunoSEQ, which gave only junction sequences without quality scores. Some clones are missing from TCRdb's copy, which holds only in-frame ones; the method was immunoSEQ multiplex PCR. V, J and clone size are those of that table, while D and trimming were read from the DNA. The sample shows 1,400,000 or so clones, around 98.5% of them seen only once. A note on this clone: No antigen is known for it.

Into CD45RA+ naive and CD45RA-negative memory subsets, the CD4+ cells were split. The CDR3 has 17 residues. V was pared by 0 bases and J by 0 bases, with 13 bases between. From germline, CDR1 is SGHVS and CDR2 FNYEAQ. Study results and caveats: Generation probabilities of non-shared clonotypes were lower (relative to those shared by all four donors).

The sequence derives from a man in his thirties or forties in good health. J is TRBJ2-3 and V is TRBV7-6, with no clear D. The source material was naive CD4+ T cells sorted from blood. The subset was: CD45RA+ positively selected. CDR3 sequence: CASSLAWGTTSTDTQYF. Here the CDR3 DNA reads TGTGCCAGCAGCTTAGCGTGGGGAACAACGAGCACAGATACGCAGTATTTT. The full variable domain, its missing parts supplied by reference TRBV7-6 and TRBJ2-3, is GAGVSQSPRYKVTKRGQDVALRCDPISGHVSLYWYRQALGQGPEFLTYFNYEAQQDKSGLPNDRFSAERPEGSISTLTIQRTEQRDSAMYRCASSLAWGTTSTDTQYFGPGTRLTVL.